These 21 T cell receptor beta chains were all obtained from the same sample, sequenced in a study of T cells in Graves' hyperthyroidism and ophthalmopathy (dated by TCRdb to about 2019). The library was built by means of multiplex PCR. TCRdb names Illumina HiSeq 2000 as the instrument used. The TCR beta CDR3 regions were amplified from RNA transcripts. For the first round of RT-PCR on the TCR CDR3, the HTBI primer set was used together with the Qiagen OneStep RT-PCR kit. In-frame beta chains were kept once TCRdb had trimmed the public reads at Q25 with fastp and called clones with MiXCR. Rows with one shared CDR3 protein collapse into an entry with the most common genes and DNA. The sample yields about 840,000 distinct CDR3 sequences; 35% to 45% were counted once. Of the sample, about 8.9% falls within the top ten clones. Material for sequencing was blood. The source of these receptors is a man between 18 and 35 years old with Graves' hyperthyroidism.

The sample holds many counts of this clonotype. The chain couples TRBV29-1 to TRBJ2-7, with 7 bases matching TRBD1. The CDR3 consists of 12 residues. Germline lookup yields CDR1 SQVTM and CDR2 ANQGSEA. The trim removed 6 bases at V and 8 bases at J, leaving 10 bases unmatched. CDR3 coding DNA: TGCAGCGTGAGCGACGACAGGGAGAAGCAGTACTTC. Protein sequence: CSVSDDREKQYF.

The J gene is TRBJ1-5, the V gene TRBV20-1; D remains unclear. Trimming took off 3 bases at V and 5 bases at J, with 11 bases between the two ends. The CDR3 runs 13 residues. Per germline, CDR1 DFQATT and CDR2 SNEGSKA (reference sequence). CDR3 bases: TGCAGTGCTAGTATTAATCGGTATCAGCCCCAGCATTTT. Translating gives CSASINRYQPQHF.

The chain uses TRBV7-2 and TRBJ2-3; TRBD1 is a possible D gene (6 bases). Germline loops: CDR1 SGHTA, CDR2 FQGNSA. Trimming stripped 5 bases from V and 4 bases from J, with 10 bases between. This CDR3 comprises 13 residues. The DNA of the CDR3 is TGTGCCAGCAGCGTGGACAGAGCAGATACGCAGTATTTT. Its protein is CASSVDRADTQYF. The entire variable domain, with the rest obtained from reference TRBV7-2 and TRBJ2-3, is as follows: GAGVSQSPSNKVTEKGKDVELRCDPISGHTALYWYRQSLGQGLEFLIYFQGNSAPDKSGLPSDRFSAERTGGSVSTLTIQRTQQEDSAVYLCASSVDRADTQYFGPGTRLTVL.

The genes are TRBV7-2 and TRBJ2-6; 7 bases match TRBD1. The V segment lost 1 base and the J segment 0 bases; nucleotides outside the gene matches: 3. Germline values: CDR1 SGHTA, CDR2 FQGNSA. CDR3 length: 17 residues. CDR3 amino acids: CASSLGGQNSGANVLTF. In nucleotides, the CDR3 is TGTGCCAGCAGCTTAGGGGGACAGAACTCTGGGGCCAACGTCCTGACTTTC.

The chain links TRBV10-3 to TRBJ2-5; 11 bases align to TRBD2. V was clipped by 3 bases and J by 2 bases; unmatched bases: 5. This CDR3 region has 16 residues. The V gene's germline CDR1 is ENHRY and CDR2 SYGVKD. DNA of the CDR3: TGTGCCATCAGTGACGGGACTAGCGGACAGCAAGAGACCCAGTACTTC. This encodes CAISDGTSGQQETQYF.

This clonotype has a count of ten or more. The chain links TRBV9 to TRBJ1-6; a weak D match, TRBD1 (6 bases). Germline assignment: CDR1 SGDLS and CDR2 YYNGEE. Trimming removed 0 bases at V and 7 bases at J, with 11 bases between. This CDR3 is built from 15 residues. This CDR3 reads CASSVGGGPNSPLHF. The CDR3 DNA is TGTGCCAGCAGCGTAGGGGGGGGGCCCAATTCACCCCTCCACTTT.

The chain has TRBV12-3 or TRBV12-4 and TRBJ2-7; 7 bases map to TRBD1. This CDR3 is 15 amino acids long. Trimming cost V 3 bases and J 3 bases; bases outside gene matches: 8. CDR3 sequence reads: CASSFFRDSDYEQYF. The DNA of the CDR3 is TGTGCCAGCAGTTTCTTCCGGGACAGCGACTACGAGCAGTACTTC.

This clonotype was picked up many times. In DNA form, the CDR3 reads TGCAGCGGCCAACCGGGACAGGTGGGGGAGACCCAGTACTTC. The encoded protein is CSGQPGQVGETQYF. The V call is TRBV29-1, the J call TRBJ2-5; 8 positions match TRBD1. This CDR3 spans 14 amino acids. The ends lost 7 bases at V and 5 bases at J; junction bases unmatched: 12. The germline CDR1 and CDR2 sequences are SQVTM and ANQGSEA.

The chain combines TRBV6-5 with TRBJ1-6, with 7 nucleotides matching TRBD1. Germline V gene lookup returns CDR1 MNHEY and CDR2 SVGAGI. The CDR3 is 14 residues long. Trimming at V came to 7 bases and at J to 7 bases, leaving 7 bases not matched to a gene. The CDR3 DNA reads as TGTGCCAGCACCTCAGGGGGAAAGAATTCACCCCTCCACTTT. Its translation: CASTSGGKNSPLHF.

This clonotype was detected a few times. The chain combines TRBV4-2 with TRBJ1-2; D unclear. In germline, CDR1 is LGHNA, CDR2 YNFKEQ. CDR3 size: 14 residues. Deletions cut 4 bases from V and 4 bases from J, with 13 bases between. The CDR3 DNA reads TGTGCCAGCAGCCTAGAGGGCCCGGGCTATGGCTACACCTTC. Its translation: CASSLEGPGYGYTF.

This clonotype showed up just a few times. The CDR3 nucleotides are TGTGCCAGCAACATCCGGGACAGGTTGTCACCCCTCCACTTT. Its translation: CASNIRDRLSPLHF. The chain uses TRBV5-6 and TRBJ1-6; 8 bases map to TRBD1. J was trimmed by 10 bases and V by 6 bases; bases with no gene match: 9. Germline V gene data show CDR1 as SGHDT and CDR2 as YYEEEE. The CDR3 length is 14 residues.

This clonotype occurred many times. This chain joins TRBV15 and TRBJ1-5; D unresolved. The CDR3 is 13 residues long. V was cut by 5 bases and J by 4 bases, with 9 bases left in between. Germline CDR1 and CDR2: LNHNV and YYDKDF (reference sequence). The chain's CDR3 is CATSSRSNQPQHF. In nucleotides, the CDR3 is TGTGCCACCAGCTCCAGGTCGAATCAGCCCCAGCATTTT. The whole variable domain, filled in from reference TRBV15 and TRBJ1-5, reads DAMVIQNPRYQVTQFGKPVTLSCSQTLNHNVMYWYQQKSSQAPKLLFHYYDKDFNNEADTPDNFQSRRPNTSFCFLDIRSPGLGDTAMYLCATSSRSNQPQHFGDGTRLSIL.

With regard to this clonotype: A much larger clone sits a single nucleotide away, making a read error possible. V is TRBV24-1 and J is TRBJ1-1, with TRBD1 as a possible D gene (5 bases). The germline V gene has CDR1 KGHDR and CDR2 SFDVKD. Trimming removed 3 bases from V and 6 bases from J, with 16 bases in between. The CDR3 contains 15 residues. In DNA form, the CDR3 reads TGTGCCACCAGTGATACAAAACGGGGGAAAGCTGAAGCTTTCTTT. It is translated as CATSDTKRGKAEAFF.

This chain uses TRBV7-2 with TRBJ2-7, with D perhaps matching TRBD1 or TRBD2 (5 bases each). Germline assignment: CDR1 SGHTA and CDR2 FQGNSA. Deletions cut 3 bases from V and 2 bases from J, with 20 bases between. The CDR3 runs to 17 residues. As DNA, the CDR3 is TGTGCCAGCAGCTTCCCCGAGGGGCTCCCATATCCCTACGAGCAGTACTTC. Translation gives CASSFPEGLPYPYEQYF.

There are many counts of this clonotype. This chain joins TRBV20-1 and TRBJ1-1, with TRBD1 identical over 7 bases. This CDR3 has 13 amino acids. With 0 bases clipped from V and 11 bases from J, the junction kept 9 bases outside the gene matches. Per the germline V gene, CDR1 is DFQATT and CDR2 is SNEGSKA (reference sequence). CDR3 in DNA: TGCAGTGCTAGAGATCAAGGAGGGGGCCTGGCTTTCTTT. This translates into CSARDQGGGLAFF.

To note about this clonotype: At one of its ends the junction is not consistent with the germline gene, which may arise from a read error. The V and J genes are TRBV24-1 and TRBJ2-7, with TRBD2 matching over 7 bases. This CDR3 has 16 residues. Germline CDR1 and CDR2: KGHDR and SFDVKD. The CDR3 here is CASSFRPSGLSYEQYF. DNA for the CDR3: TGTGCCAGCAGTTTTCGGCCTAGCGGTCTCTCCTACGAGCAGTACTTC.

The chain is built from TRBV14 and TRBJ2-7; D perhaps matches TRBD2 (6 bases). V shed 2 bases and J shed 1 base, with 9 bases lying between them. The germline V gene encodes CDR1 SGHDN and CDR2 FVKESK. This CDR3 is built from 14 residues. CDR3 nucleotides: TGTGCCAGCAGCCAAACTAGCACTTCCTACGAGCAGTACTTC. Translated, it gives CASSQTSTSYEQYF.

The rearrangement links TRBV5-6 to TRBJ2-5, with 11 bases identical to TRBD2. This CDR3 comprises 15 residues. The ends lost 5 bases at V and 6 bases at J; junction bases unmatched: 9. In germline, CDR1 is SGHDT, CDR2 YYEEEE. This CDR3 is CASSLLAGVWQTQYF. The CDR3 coding sequence is TGTGCCAGCAGTCTACTAGCGGGAGTTTGGCAGACCCAGTACTTC.

This clonotype appeared a few times. The V gene is TRBV2, the J gene TRBJ2-6; no firm D call. Germline V gene sequence: CDR1 SNHLY, CDR2 FYNNEI. The V end was cut by 6 bases, the J end by 3 bases, with 9 bases between. CDR3 length: 14 residues. The CDR3 DNA reads TGTGCCAGCAGCCACCCGGATGGGGCCAACGTCCTGACTTTC. Translating gives CASSHPDGANVLTF.

This chain joins TRBV9 and TRBJ1-1; maybe TRBD1 (5 bases). V dropped 2 bases and J dropped 2 bases, with 10 bases sitting between them. The CDR3 loop spans 14 amino acids. CDR1 and CDR2 (germline): SGDLS, YYNGEE. CDR3 residues: CASSVGHRNTEAFF. Written as DNA, the CDR3 is TGTGCCAGCAGCGTTGGACATCGAAACACTGAAGCTTTCTTT.

This clonotype was observed a few times. This chain links TRBV6-1 with TRBJ2-7, with TRBD2 identical over 12 bases. V lost 6 bases and J lost 4; bases outside the gene matches: 10. The CDR3 spans 16 residues. Germline V gene data show CDR1 as MNHNS and CDR2 as SASEGT. For the CDR3, the DNA is TGTGCCAGCAGGGCCACCGGGACTAGCGGGCATTACGAGCAGTACTTC. This gives the protein CASRATGTSGHYEQYF.